A selection of T cell receptor beta chains follows, all from one sample in a study of cytomegalovirus exposure and HLA in healthy donors. Some clones are missing from TCRdb's copy, which holds only in-frame ones; the method was immunoSEQ multiplex PCR. The sample gives over 150,000 clones, around 80% of which show up once; roughly 2% is in the top ten. Sequencing used PBMCs. These receptors were collected from a human donor in good health. The CDR3 runs from the conserved cysteine through the conserved F or W. A D gene is named only where the DNA matches it firmly. Some rows mark clone size as missing; the rest say once, few, many or name a class of expanded clone.

d_gene	v_gene	abundance	j_gene	CDR3nt	CDR3aa
.	TRBV7-9	.	TRBJ1-1	TGTGCCAGCAGGGCACCCATGAACACTGAAGCTTTCTTT	CASRAPMNTEAFF
.	TRBV2	.	TRBJ2-7	TGTGCCAGCAGGATACAGGGATCCTACGACGAGCAGTACTTC	CASRIQGSYDEQYF
TRBD2	TRBV7-2	few	TRBJ2-7	TGTGCCAGCAGCCCCGTTATAGGTAGCGGGGGGCCCCTTAGGCAGTACTTC	CASSPVIGSGGPLRQYF
.	TRBV5-5	once	TRBJ1-4	TGTGCCAGCAGCCCTACGGCAGGGGCTAATGAAAAACTGTTTTTT	CASSPTAGANEKLFF
.	TRBV7-3	.	TRBJ2-5	TGTGCCAGCAGCTTTCGAGAGACCCAGTACTTC	CASSFRETQYF
.	TRBV7-2	.	TRBJ1-2	TGTGCCAGCAGCTTACTAGGGTCAGGGTGGAATGGCTACACCTTC	CASSLLGSGWNGYTF
TRBD1	TRBV5-6	.	TRBJ2-7	TGTGCCAGCAGCTTGGGACAGGGGGCCTACGAGCAGTACTTC	CASSLGQGAYEQYF
TRBD1	TRBV11-2	.	TRBJ2-7	TGTGCCAGCAGCCCCGGGACAGTCTACGAGCAGTACTTC	CASSPGTVYEQYF
TRBD2	TRBV4-3	few	TRBJ2-1	TGCGCCAGCCAATTGGCTAGCGGGGTCGCGGAGCAGTTCTTC	CASQLASGVAEQFF
.	TRBV29-1	few	TRBJ1-1	TGCAGCGTTGTCGAGGGTGCAGCTGAAGCTTTCTTT	CSVVEGAAEAFF
TRBD2	TRBV19	.	TRBJ2-5	TGTGCCAGTAGTATTGCCCGGGCTAGCGGGGTAGTTACCCAGTACTTC	CASSIARASGVVTQYF
.	TRBV27	.	TRBJ2-5	TGTGCCAGCAGTCCCACAGGCCGCCGGGAGACCCAGTACTTC	CASSPTGRRETQYF
.	TRBV6-5	few	TRBJ2-1	TGTGCCAGCAGTTACTCCGGCAGGGGCGATGAGCAGTTCTTC	CASSYSGRGDEQFF
.	TRBV5-8	few	TRBJ1-6	TGTGCCAGCAGCTTGGATCAGTCCTCACCCCTCCACTTT	CASSLDQSSPLHF
.	TRBV21-1	.	TRBJ2-7	TGTGCCAGCAGCAAGAGGTCGTCAACCTCTAACTACGAGCAGTACTTC	CASSKRSSTSNYEQYF
.	TRBV10-3	.	TRBJ2-5	TGTGCCATCAGTGAAGGGCGGGCCCAAGAGACCCAGTACTTC	CAISEGRAQETQYF
TRBD2	TRBV5-4	once	TRBJ2-3	TGTGCCAGCAGCTGGACTAGCGGGGGGTATGCAGATACGCAGTATTTT	CASSWTSGGYADTQYF
TRBD1	TRBV19	few	TRBJ1-5	TGTGCCAGTAGTGGGACAGGGGGCAATCAGCCCCAGCATTTT	CASSGTGGNQPQHF
TRBD2	TRBV7-2	few	TRBJ2-7	TGTGCCAGCAGCCGTAGGGTGACTAGCGGGGGGAGCTCCTACGAGCAGTACTTC	CASSRRVTSGGSSYEQYF
.	TRBV6-6	.	TRBJ1-4	TGTGCCAGCAGTTACTCATTACGGCAGGGTAATGAAAAACTGTTTTTT	CASSYSLRQGNEKLFF
TRBD2	TRBV4-1	.	TRBJ2-7	TGCGCCAGCAGCCAACGGACTAGCGGGGTAGACGAGCAGTACTTC	CASSQRTSGVDEQYF
.	TRBV11-2	.	TRBJ2-3	TGTGCCAGCAGCTTAATCACAGACCTGACAGATACGCAGTATTTT	CASSLITDLTDTQYF
.	TRBV7-2	.	TRBJ2-7	TGTGCCAGCAGCTTATATCCGGGGATAGCCTACGAGCAGTACTTC	CASSLYPGIAYEQYF
.	TRBV7-7	.	TRBJ1-5	TGTGCCAGCAGCTTAGAACAGGGCAAAATTTATAGCAATCAGCCCCAGCATTTT	CASSLEQGKIYSNQPQHF
.	TRBV7-9	.	TRBJ2-3	TGTGCCAGCAGCCCTCAAGTAGGGAGTACAGATACGCAGTATTTT	CASSPQVGSTDTQYF
TRBD1	TRBV6-5	once	TRBJ2-7	TGTGCCAGCAGCCGCGGACAGGGTACCTACGAGCAGTACTTC	CASSRGQGTYEQYF
TRBD1	TRBV10-3	.	TRBJ1-6	TGTGCCATCAGGCCCGGGACAGGGGGTGAATCCCTCCACTTT	CAIRPGTGGESLHF
.	TRBV7-2	.	TRBJ2-4	TGTGCCAGCCGGGTCCCCGGGACCAAAAACATTCAGTACTTC	CASRVPGTKNIQYF
.	TRBV27	.	TRBJ1-1	TGTGCCAGCAGTTTGCCCGGGTCCAGTGAAGCTTTCTTT	CASSLPGSSEAFF
.	TRBV9	few	TRBJ1-5	TGTGCCAGCAGCGGGGGGGGCAGCAATCAGCCCCAGCATTTT	CASSGGGSNQPQHF
TRBD2	TRBV4-1	.	TRBJ2-7	TGCGCCAGCAGCCACACAGCGGGGGGGCCGTTCGAGCAGTACTTC	CASSHTAGGPFEQYF
.	TRBV7-7	.	TRBJ2-3	TGTGCTAGCTCCTCCCAACAGGAATTCACAGATACGCAGTATTTT	CASSSQQEFTDTQYF
.	TRBV6-1	.	TRBJ1-2	TGTGCCAGCAGTAACAGGGAGGGCTACACCTTC	CASSNREGYTF
TRBD2	TRBV4-1	.	TRBJ2-1	TGCGCCAGCAGCCAATCGCATAGCGGGGGGTTTTACAATGAGCAGTTCTTC	CASSQSHSGGFYNEQFF
.	TRBV6-5	.	TRBJ2-5	TGTGCCAGCAGTTATCCGGGACTCGGAGAGACCCAGTACTTC	CASSYPGLGETQYF
TRBD2	TRBV7-2	.	TRBJ2-7	TGTGCCAGCAGCCTACTAGCGGGGGGCAACTACGAGCAGTACTTC	CASSLLAGGNYEQYF
TRBD2	TRBV2	once	TRBJ2-7	TGTGCCACCTGGGGCGGGACTAGCGGGTACGAGCAGTACTTC	CATWGGTSGYEQYF